A selection of T cell receptor beta chains follows, all from one sample in a study of cytomegalovirus exposure and HLA in healthy donors. TCRdb's copy holds only in-frame clones and misses some; the assay was immunoSEQ multiplex PCR. Among roughly 82,000 clones listed, around 74% were seen once. The specimen was PBMCs. The source is a woman between 45 and 65 years old in good health and CMV-seropositive. Each CDR3 is given with its conserved first and last residue. The order of the fields is J gene, V gene, D gene, clone size, CDR3 protein, CDR3 DNA. A D gene is named only where the DNA matches it firmly. For some rows the clone size is stated as once, few or many, or as a class when expanded; others skip it.

>TRBJ2-7|TRBV6-6|TRBD2|once
CASSGSGIEGSYEQYF
TGTGCCAGCAGTGGTAGCGGGATAGAGGGGTCCTACGAGCAGTACTTC
>TRBJ1-5|TRBV18|TRBD1|NA
CASSPGTGNQPQHF
TGTGCCAGCTCACCAGGGACAGGGAATCAGCCCCAGCATTTT
>TRBJ2-6|TRBV21-1|NA|NA
CASNPGGKYGANVLTF
TGTGCCAGCAATCCGGGGGGAAAGTATGGGGCCAACGTCCTGACTTTC
>TRBJ2-1|TRBV11-2|TRBD1|once
CASSEQGAILYNEQFF
TGTGCCAGCAGCGAACAGGGGGCTATCCTCTACAATGAGCAGTTCTTC
>TRBJ2-7|TRBV11-2|TRBD2|few
CASSLVPGAGSSYEQYF
TGTGCCAGCAGCTTAGTCCCAGGAGCGGGGAGCTCCTACGAGCAGTACTTC
>TRBJ1-1|TRBV2|NA|NA
CASRGGRGEAFF
TGTGCCAGCAGAGGGGGAAGGGGTGAAGCTTTCTTT
>TRBJ2-3|TRBV28|NA|NA
CASSFSKSANTDTQYF
TGTGCCAGCAGTTTTAGCAAGTCCGCCAACACAGATACGCAGTATTTT
>TRBJ1-1|TRBV5-5|NA|NA
CASSFWGLNTEAFF
TGTGCCAGCAGCTTCTGGGGCCTAAACACTGAAGCTTTCTTT
>TRBJ1-2|TRBV19|TRBD1|few
CASSSGQGGGYGYTF
TGTGCCAGTAGTTCGGGACAGGGTGGAGGATATGGCTACACCTTC
>TRBJ2-7|TRBV29-1|TRBD2|few
CSVPGGPSEQYF
TGCAGCGTACCGGGAGGTCCCTCCGAGCAGTACTTC
>TRBJ2-5|TRBV5-6|NA|few
CASSLKRRETQYF
TGTGCCAGCAGCTTGAAGAGGCGAGAGACCCAGTACTTC
>TRBJ2-4|TRBV21-1|NA|once
CASSKRSIVQLAKNIQYF
TGTGCCAGCAGCAAAAGGAGTATCGTACAATTAGCCAAAAACATTCAGTACTTC
>TRBJ2-3|TRBV2|NA|NA
CASSVRQTSTDTQYF
TGTGCCAGCAGTGTCCGCCAGACTAGCACAGATACGCAGTATTTT
>TRBJ1-4|TRBV2|TRBD1|NA
CATRQGGAPNEKLFF
TGTGCCACACGACAGGGGGGCGCACCTAATGAAAAACTGTTTTTT
>TRBJ1-4|TRBV5-1|TRBD1|NA
CASSLGSRDREAEKLFF
TGCGCCAGCAGCTTGGGGTCCCGGGACAGGGAGGCTGAAAAACTGTTTTTT
>TRBJ1-2|TRBV29-1|TRBD1|NA
CSVDGTGTMAMAF
TGCAGCGTTGACGGGACAGGCACTATGGCTATGGCCTTC
>TRBJ1-1|TRBV6-1|NA|NA
CASTIIRGMNTEAFF
TGTGCCAGCACTATTATCAGGGGCATGAACACTGAAGCTTTCTTT
>TRBJ2-1|TRBV18|TRBD2|NA
CASSPGRGNEQFF
TGTGCCAGCTCGCCAGGGAGGGGCAATGAGCAGTTCTTC
>TRBJ2-1|TRBV5-1|TRBD2|NA
CASSLAGGGTEQFF
TGCGCCAGCAGCTTGGCCGGGGGGGGTACTGAGCAGTTCTTC
>TRBJ1-5|TRBV5-1|NA|NA
CASSSMGGQPQHF
TGCGCCAGCAGCTCCATGGGGGGTCAGCCCCAGCATTTT
>TRBJ2-3|TRBV7-9|NA|NA
CASSSSTDTQYF
TGTGCCAGCAGCTCTAGCACAGATACGCAGTATTTT
>TRBJ2-1|TRBV19|NA|NA
CASSMRWSYNEQFF
TGTGCCAGTAGTATGAGGTGGTCCTACAATGAGCAGTTCTTC
>TRBJ2-7|TRBV28|NA|NA
CASWVPQGEQYF
TGTGCCAGTTGGGTCCCGCAGGGAGAGCAGTACTTC
>TRBJ1-2|TRBV6-1|NA|NA
CASSESVFGYTF
TGTGCCAGCAGTGAGAGCGTGTTTGGCTACACCTTC
>TRBJ1-1|TRBV30|NA|NA
CAWGADLRNTEAFF
TGTGCCTGGGGGGCGGATCTTAGGAACACTGAAGCTTTCTTT
>TRBJ1-5|TRBV10-3|TRBD1|NA
CAISEGQEHQPQHF
TGTGCCATCAGTGAAGGACAGGAACATCAGCCCCAGCATTTT
>TRBJ2-1|TRBV9|TRBD2|NA
CASSVVGSGRPLSNEQFF
TGTGCCAGCAGCGTAGTGGGCAGCGGGAGGCCCCTAAGCAATGAGCAGTTCTTC
>TRBJ1-2|TRBV27|NA|NA
CASSLRGSYGYTF
TGTGCCAGCAGTTTAAGGGGGTCCTATGGCTACACCTTC
>TRBJ2-2|TRBV18|TRBD1|NA
CASSLTGQTTNTGELFF
TGTGCCAGCTCACTAACGGGACAGACCACGAACACCGGGGAGCTGTTTTTT
>TRBJ2-1|TRBV2|NA|NA
CASSEARGEQFF
TGTGCCAGCAGTGAAGCGCGAGGGGAGCAGTTCTTC